This T cell receptor beta chain was obtained from a study of shared clonotypes between healthy human individuals (dated by TCRdb to about 2020). Turning to the overall study: A couple of women and a few men aged 18 to 49 years were included in the cohort. Per donor, leukapheresis produced somewhere between about 0.85 and 9.5 billion PBMCs. For each donor, three plates each were used for CD4 naive and CD4 memory, two plates were used for CD8 naive, and one plate was used for CD8 memory. To increase sequencing depth and limit assay-specific biases, different laboratories used diverse techniques to prepare libraries and sequence TCR repertoires. The study deeply sequenced blood TCR repertoires of about five healthy adults to estimate repertoire size and the extent of clonotype sharing between individuals. Study-wide findings and limitations: Estimated clonotype richness was generally larger for naive than for memory subsets. Even with the large sequencing depth, rarefaction of the sorted-subset datasets indicated that sequencing was incomplete. The genetic and exposure-history diversity represented was limited by the small number of donors. Pairwise subsampling indicated that sequencing depth was expected to affect the degree of clonotype sharing among donors. Compared with non-shared clonotypes, the clonotypes found in all four sorted-subset donors had higher generation probabilities. Sampling was restricted to blood, and TCR repertoires in tissue are likely to differ from TCR repertoires in blood. About 4.5% of naive CD4, more than 3% of naive CD8, around 2.3% of memory CD4, and roughly 0.4% of memory CD8 clonotypes were shared across four donors.

Unmatched junction bases come to 10, with V trimmed by 3 bases and J by 15 bases. Reading the germline V gene gives CDR1 SGHTA and CDR2 FQGNSA. There are 13 amino acids in the CDR3, from cysteine to phenylalanine inclusive. Kept here is only the CDR3 DNA, which spans 39 bases and is read in frame from base 1. Healthy HIV-negative adults with no recently reported acute infections or vaccinations were included as donors. Every donor was a Caucasian adult residing in Nashville, Tennessee, USA. CD4+ T cells were enriched by magnetic negative selection; naive cells were then positively selected on CD45RA, and the negative fraction formed the memory subset. Blood was obtained by leukapheresis, after which PBMCs were separated by Ficoll-Histopaque density gradient centrifugation and cryopreserved in liquid nitrogen vapor phase. Analytical flow cytometry was used to check the purity and quantity of each magnetically sorted T cell population. Each sorted fraction had its genomic DNA isolated and then quantified by UV absorbance on a Nanodrop 2000c.

This clone was recorded once. Its antigen remains undetermined. No much larger clone is present one base from it, and per-base qualities are unavailable. TCR CDR3 regions were amplified from genomic DNA by multiplex PCR using the deep immunoSEQ assay. For each cell subset, the extracted genomic DNA was distributed evenly across all wells of several immunoSEQ 96-well plates, and each plate served as one replicate. Each replicate PCR for sorted subsets received 150 to 250 ng genomic DNA, equal to tens of thousands of T cell genomes. The purified libraries were quantified using a Qubit 3.0 fluorometer, sized with a Bioanalyzer 2100, and then quantified again using the KAPA Library Quantification kit. Every immunoSEQ 96-well plate was sequenced on a dedicated single-read 150-cycle Illumina NextSeq 550 flow cell. From the authors' description of their analysis: Because only junctional sequences without quality scores were contained in the immunoSEQ output, filtering matching that applied to full-length reads could not be performed. Sequences were annotated with PyIR, a Python wrapper for IgBLAST v1.9, and V/J genes and CDR3 were assigned using IMGT germline references. Reads were removed for weak V/J assignments (E-value above 1e-6), missing CDR3, stop codons, out-of-frame junctions, or ambiguous translated residues. V3J clonotypes were defined by identical inferred V gene, J gene, and CDR3 amino acid sequence. The percentage overlap between two repertoires was calculated by dividing the number of shared unique clonotypes by the size of the smaller repertoire. Three approaches were used to assess repertoire richness: RTK rarefaction, the Chao1 estimator, and Recon v2.1 estimates of unobserved clonotypes. OLGA was used to compute generation probabilities for all TCRbeta clonotypes that the gDNA method yielded from several donors. TCRdb carries this immuneACCESS record with in-frame sequences only. Its versions omit some clonotypes, under half of them owing to an unresolved V gene in the studies checked, with the rest unexplained. Clone size and V and J calls were adopted from that table, with D and trimming inferred from the DNA. This sample lists about 1.5 million clones; roughly 96% were detected once. The ten most abundant clones make up about 1% of the sample.

The TCR was taken from a man in his thirties or forties in good health. Recombination joined TRBV7-2 with TRBJ2-1; 8 bases in between match TRBD2. The specimen sequenced was naive CD4+ T cells sorted from blood. The meaning of the sample's cell subset or site label: CD45RA+ positively selected. The DNA sequence follows: TGTGCCAGCAGCTTCCCGGGGGGACTAGGGAGGTTCTTC. Its amino acids are CASSFPGGLGRFF.